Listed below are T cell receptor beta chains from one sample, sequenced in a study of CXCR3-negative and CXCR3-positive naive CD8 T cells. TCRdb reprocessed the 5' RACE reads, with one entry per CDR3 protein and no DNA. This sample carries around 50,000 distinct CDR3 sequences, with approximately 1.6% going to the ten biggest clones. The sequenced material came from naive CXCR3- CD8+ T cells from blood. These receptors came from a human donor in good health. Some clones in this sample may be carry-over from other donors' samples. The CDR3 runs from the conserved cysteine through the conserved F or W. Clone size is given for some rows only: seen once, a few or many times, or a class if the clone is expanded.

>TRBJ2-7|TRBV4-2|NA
CASSQIRTGGDEQYF
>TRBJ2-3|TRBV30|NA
CAWNSGDGDTQYF
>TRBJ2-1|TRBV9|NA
CASSVAGQGFNEQFF
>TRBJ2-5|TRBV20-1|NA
CSANFGREETQYF
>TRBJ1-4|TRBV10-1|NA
CASGSDAGEWGLFF
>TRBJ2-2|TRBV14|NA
CASSYDLGAGRTGELFF
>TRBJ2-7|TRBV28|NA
CASSRDSAASYEQYF
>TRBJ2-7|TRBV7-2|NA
CASSSWTDYEQYF
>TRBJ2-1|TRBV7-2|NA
CASSLAAGGLNEQFF
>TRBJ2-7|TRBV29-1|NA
CSVESAGITYEQYF
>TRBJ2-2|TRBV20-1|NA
CSAKRLAGDTGELFF
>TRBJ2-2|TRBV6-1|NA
CASSEWGTNTGELFF
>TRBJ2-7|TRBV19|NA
CATIIGTPDEQYF
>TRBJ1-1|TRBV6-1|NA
CASTQGWNTEAFF
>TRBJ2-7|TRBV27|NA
CASSLQGSEQYF
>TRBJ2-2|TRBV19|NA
CASSIGVEANTGELFF
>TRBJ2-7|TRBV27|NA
CASSTGQFRYEQYF
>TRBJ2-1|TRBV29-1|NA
CSGLPGQKNEQFF
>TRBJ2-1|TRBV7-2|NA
CASSTGTTALVEEQFF
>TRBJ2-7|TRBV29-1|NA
CSVEDGTENSYEQYF
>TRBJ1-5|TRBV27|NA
CASSEQPLSNQPQHF
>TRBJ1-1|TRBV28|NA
CASMTDGRNTEAFF
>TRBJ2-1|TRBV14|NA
CASSPQGAERDNEQFF
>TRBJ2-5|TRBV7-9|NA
CASSFRTVGDKTQYF
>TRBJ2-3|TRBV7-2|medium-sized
CASSSLDLSGTDTQYF
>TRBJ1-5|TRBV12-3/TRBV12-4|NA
CASSFGPVGASNQPQHF
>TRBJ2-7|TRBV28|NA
CASTQGAYEQYF
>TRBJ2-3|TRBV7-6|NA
CASSSEADTQYF
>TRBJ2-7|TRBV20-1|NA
CSARVQSAYEQYF
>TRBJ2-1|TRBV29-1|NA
CSALNPGDEQFF
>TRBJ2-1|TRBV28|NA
CASSLERQVNEQFF
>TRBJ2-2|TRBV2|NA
CASSEALTTTGELFF
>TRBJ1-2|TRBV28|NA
CASSRPGKGGYTF
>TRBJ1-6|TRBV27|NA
CASSRRQGNSPLHF
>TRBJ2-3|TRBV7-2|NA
CASSLEWAVTDTQYF
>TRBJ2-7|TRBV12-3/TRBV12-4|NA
CASSLGGGASYEQYF
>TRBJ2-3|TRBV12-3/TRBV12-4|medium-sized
CASSHGGAGDTQYF
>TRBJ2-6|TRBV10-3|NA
CAIRAESSGANVLTF
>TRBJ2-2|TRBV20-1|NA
CSAEGLAGGQNTGELFF
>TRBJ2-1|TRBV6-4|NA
CASSDSLLGGPNEQFF
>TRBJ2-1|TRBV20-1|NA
CSAPRRSDNEQFF
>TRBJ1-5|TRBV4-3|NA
CASSHYLDNSNQPQHF
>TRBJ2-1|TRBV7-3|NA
CASSLLGRGSEQFF